Sequencing of this T cell receptor (beta chain) was carried out in a study of T cell responses to AZD1222 COVID-19 vaccine (dated by TCRdb to the early 2020s). Describing the broader study: Because spike-specific TCR depth and breadth did not differ between the two schedules, AZD1222 recipients who got a second dose at roughly 4 weeks were pooled with those who got a second dose at roughly 12 weeks. TCR sequencing covered 230 to 250 trial participants: nearly 210 given two doses of AZD1222 and around 26 given two doses of MenACWY control vaccine. Trial participants were enrolled into age subgroups of 18-55, 56-69 and 70-plus years, which contained about 150, 28 and 57 TCR-sequenced participants, respectively. On the study overall, not on this receptor specifically: Vaccine-associated CD4 TCRs spanned the whole spike protein, with dominant responses in regions 160-218 and 743-854. After two AZD1222 doses, spike-specific TCR breadth and depth were significantly higher than at day 0 and than in MenACWY recipients. Conclusions about previously exposed vaccinees are limited because only five to seven AZD1222 recipients were SARS-CoV-2 seropositive at baseline. The 56-69-year group was small, and its depth increase did not reach significance, likely because of low power. Reportedly, close to half of the unique spike-specific TCRs recognized epitopes lying outside the regions that are mutated in the B.1.351 and B.1.1.7 variants. Because no day 14 peak-response samples were available, the repertoires could be characterized only after the peak T cell response. Participants were mostly white British and included more females than males, and it was suggested by the authors that clonal diversity may have been underestimated.

The time point label, as the study defines it: baseline before first vaccination. Vaccinee samples were obtained from the UK trials COV001 and COV002, which included a single-blind randomized controlled phase 2/3 trial of AZD1222 (ChAdOx1 nCoV-19) in healthy adults. For TCRbeta chain sequencing, PBMC samples were collected from trial participants at day 0 and at day 28 after the second dose. The CDR3 regions of human TCRbeta chains were subjected to immunosequencing. As for how the authors treated the data: TCRs in the repertoires were matched against a reference library of SARS-CoV-2-specific TCRs that had been generated with the MIRA antigen-specificity platform. Breadth was defined as the fraction of unique TCRs that were SARS-CoV-2-associated, and depth was defined as the fraction of total T cells that were SARS-CoV-2-associated. Using the MIRA data, each spike-specific TCR was assigned both to the spike region to which the TCR was reactive and to a CD4 or CD8 class. Log10-transformed breadth and depth values were compared by one-way ANOVA with Sidak's multiple comparisons tests. As stored in TCRdb, this immuneACCESS dataset retains in-frame rearrangements with V and J assigned. A fraction of the clones does not appear; measured against another copy, unresolved V genes explain less than half of the discrepancy, and the remainder lacks a known reason. V, J and clone size were drawn from that table, and D and trimming were deduced from the DNA. In all, the sample holds about 150,000 clones, and 85% to 90% of those were seen once. The ten largest make up roughly 6.9% of the sample.

To note about this clone: There is no known antigen for this receptor. No clone much larger than this one lies a single base away; base qualities are absent.

Sequenced material: peripheral blood, taken on day 0 of AZD1222 vaccination. The receptor comes from an adult in good health.

Here is the DNA: TGCGCCAGCAGCTTGACTTTTAGCGGGGGTACCAACAATGAGCAGTTCTTC. Translated, it gives CASSLTFSGGTNNEQFF. The chain is assembled from TRBV5-1 and TRBJ2-1, and 9 junction bases match TRBD2. V ends up 1 base short and J 5 bases short, with an unmatched junction base count of 10. The CDR3 holds 17 amino acids from the cysteine to the phenylalanine. Just CDR3 DNA is preserved here, 51 bases in frame from base 1. The germline V gene encodes CDR1 SGHRS and CDR2 YFSETQ.